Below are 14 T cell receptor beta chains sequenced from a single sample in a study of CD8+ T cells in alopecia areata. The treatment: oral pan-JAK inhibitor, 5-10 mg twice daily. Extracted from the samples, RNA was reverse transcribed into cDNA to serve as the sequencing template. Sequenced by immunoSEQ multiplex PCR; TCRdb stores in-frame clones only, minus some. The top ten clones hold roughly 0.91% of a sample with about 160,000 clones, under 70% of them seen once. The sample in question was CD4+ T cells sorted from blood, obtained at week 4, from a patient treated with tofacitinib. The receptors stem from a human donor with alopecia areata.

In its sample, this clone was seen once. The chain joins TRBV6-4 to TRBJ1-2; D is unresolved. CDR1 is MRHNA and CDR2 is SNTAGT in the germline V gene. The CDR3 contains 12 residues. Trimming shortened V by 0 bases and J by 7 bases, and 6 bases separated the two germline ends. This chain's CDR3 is CASSDSRLGYTF. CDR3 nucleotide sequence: TGTGCCAGCAGTGACTCTCGCCTTGGCTACACCTTC.

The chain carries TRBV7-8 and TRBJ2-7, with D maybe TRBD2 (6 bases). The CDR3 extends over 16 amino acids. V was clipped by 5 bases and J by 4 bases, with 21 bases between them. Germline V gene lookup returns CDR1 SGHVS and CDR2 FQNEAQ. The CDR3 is CASSLRRGAGSYEQYF. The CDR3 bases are TGTGCCAGCAGCCTTAGGAGGGGCGCGGGTAGTTACGAGCAGTACTTC.

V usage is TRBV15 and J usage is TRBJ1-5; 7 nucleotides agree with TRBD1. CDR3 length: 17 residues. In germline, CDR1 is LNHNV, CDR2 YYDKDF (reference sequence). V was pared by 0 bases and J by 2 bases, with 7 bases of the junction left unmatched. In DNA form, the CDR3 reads TGTGCCACCAGCAGAGATATAAAAGGGGGCGGCAATCAGCCCCAGCATTTT. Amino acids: CATSRDIKGGGNQPQHF.

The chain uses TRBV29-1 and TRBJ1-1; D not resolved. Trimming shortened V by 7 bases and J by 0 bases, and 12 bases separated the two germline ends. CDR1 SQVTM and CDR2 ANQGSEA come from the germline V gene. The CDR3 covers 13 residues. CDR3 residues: CSASPLMNTEAFF. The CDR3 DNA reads TGCAGCGCTTCGCCGTTGATGAACACTGAAGCTTTCTTT.

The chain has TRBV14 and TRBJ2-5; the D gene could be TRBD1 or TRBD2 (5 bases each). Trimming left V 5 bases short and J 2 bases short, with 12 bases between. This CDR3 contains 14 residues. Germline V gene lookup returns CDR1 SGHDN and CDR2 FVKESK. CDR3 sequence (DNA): TGTGCCAGCAGCATGCGATGGGGGCAAGAGACCCAGTACTTC. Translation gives CASSMRWGQETQYF.

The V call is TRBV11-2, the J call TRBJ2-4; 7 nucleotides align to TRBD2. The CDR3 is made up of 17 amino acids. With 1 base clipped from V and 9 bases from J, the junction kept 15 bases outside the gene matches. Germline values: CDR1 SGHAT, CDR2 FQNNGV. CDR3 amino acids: CASSLAARGWPGVIQYF. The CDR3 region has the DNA TGTGCCAGCAGCTTAGCGGCGCGGGGGTGGCCCGGGGTCATTCAGTACTTC.

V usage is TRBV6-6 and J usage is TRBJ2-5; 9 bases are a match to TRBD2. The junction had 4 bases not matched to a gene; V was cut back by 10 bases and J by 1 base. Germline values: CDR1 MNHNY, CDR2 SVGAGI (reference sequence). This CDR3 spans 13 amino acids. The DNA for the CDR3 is TGTGCCATGTCGCGGGGGGGCCAAGAGACCCAGTACTTC. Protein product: CAMSRGGQETQYF.

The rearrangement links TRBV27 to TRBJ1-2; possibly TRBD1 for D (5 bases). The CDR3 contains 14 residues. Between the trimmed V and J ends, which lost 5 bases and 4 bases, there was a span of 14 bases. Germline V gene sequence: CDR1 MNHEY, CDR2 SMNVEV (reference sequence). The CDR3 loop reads CASSPSRGSYGYTF. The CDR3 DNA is TGTGCCAGCAGTCCCTCCCGGGGCAGCTATGGCTACACCTTC.

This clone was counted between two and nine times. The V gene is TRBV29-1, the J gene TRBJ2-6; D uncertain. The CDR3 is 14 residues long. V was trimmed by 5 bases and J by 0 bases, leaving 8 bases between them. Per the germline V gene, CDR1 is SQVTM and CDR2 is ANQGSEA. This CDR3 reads CSVFVSSGANVLTF. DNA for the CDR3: TGCAGCGTTTTTGTGAGCTCTGGGGCCAACGTCCTGACTTTC.

Here the CDR3 reads CAWSVEGRGYTF. The CDR3 DNA reads as TGTGCCTGGAGTGTCGAAGGGCGCGGCTACACCTTC. This chain links TRBV30 with TRBJ1-2; D is unresolved. Germline V lookup: CDR1 GTSNPN, CDR2 SVGIG (reference sequence). CDR3 length equals 12 residues. V shed 0 bases and J shed 8 bases, with 10 bases lying between them.

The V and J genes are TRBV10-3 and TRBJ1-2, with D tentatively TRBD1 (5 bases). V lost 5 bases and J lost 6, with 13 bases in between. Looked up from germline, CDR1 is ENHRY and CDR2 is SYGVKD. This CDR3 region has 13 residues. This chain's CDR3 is CAISRDPRNGYTF. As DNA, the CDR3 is TGTGCCATCAGTAGGGACCCACGGAATGGCTACACCTTC.

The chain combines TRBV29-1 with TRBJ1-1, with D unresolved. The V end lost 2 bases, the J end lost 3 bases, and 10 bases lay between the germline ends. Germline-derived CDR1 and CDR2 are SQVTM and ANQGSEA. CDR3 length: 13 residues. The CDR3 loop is CSVEWGGDTEAFF. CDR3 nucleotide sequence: TGCAGCGTTGAATGGGGAGGTGACACTGAAGCTTTCTTT. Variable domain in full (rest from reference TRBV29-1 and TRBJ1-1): SAVISQKPSRDICQRGTSLTIQCQVDSQVTMMFWYRQQPGQSLTLIATANQGSEATYESGFVIDKFPISRPNLTFSTLTVSNMSPEDSSIYLCSVEWGGDTEAFFGQGTRLTVV.

Here the CDR3 DNA reads TGTGCCAGCAGCCGCACCCAAGAGACCCAGTACTTC. Protein sequence: CASSRTQETQYF. The chain recombines TRBV11-2 with TRBJ2-5, with D unresolved. Trimming removed 5 bases from V and 1 base from J, with 5 bases in between. The germline gives CDR1 SGHAT, CDR2 FQNNGV. The CDR3 runs to 12 residues.

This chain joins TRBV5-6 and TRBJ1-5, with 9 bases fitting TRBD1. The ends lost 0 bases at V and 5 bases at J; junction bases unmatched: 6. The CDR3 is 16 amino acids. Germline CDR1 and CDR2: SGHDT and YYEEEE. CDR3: CASSLADGTGHQPQHF. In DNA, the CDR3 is TGTGCCAGCAGCTTGGCCGACGGGACAGGGCATCAGCCCCAGCATTTT.